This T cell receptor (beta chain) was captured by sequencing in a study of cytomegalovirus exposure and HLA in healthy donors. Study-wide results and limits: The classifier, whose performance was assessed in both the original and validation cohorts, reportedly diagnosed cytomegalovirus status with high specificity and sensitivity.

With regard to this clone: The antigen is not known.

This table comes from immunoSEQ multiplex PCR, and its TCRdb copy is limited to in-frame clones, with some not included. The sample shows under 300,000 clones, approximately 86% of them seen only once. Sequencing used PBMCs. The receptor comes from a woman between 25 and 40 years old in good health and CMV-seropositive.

The CDR3 here is CASSSGTGAGNTIYF. For the CDR3, the DNA is TGTGCCAGCAGTTCCGGGACAGGGGCTGGAAACACCATATATTTT. V and J are TRBV2 and TRBJ1-3; 10 bases are a match to TRBD1. Germline V gives CDR1 SNHLY, CDR2 FYNNEI. The CDR3 is 15 amino acids. Trimming at V came to 5 bases and at J to 2 bases, leaving 3 bases not matched to a gene. The full variable domain, rest sourced from reference TRBV2 and TRBJ1-3, is EPEVTQTPSHQVTQMGQEVILRCVPISNHLYFYWYRQILGQKVEFLVSFYNNEISEKSEIFDDQFSVERPDGSNFTLKIRSTKLEDSAMYFCASSSGTGAGNTIYFGEGSWLTVV.